The 22 T cell receptor beta chains presented below share a single source sample, sequenced in a study of cytomegalovirus exposure and HLA in healthy donors. PCR was performed using 60 Vbeta and 13 Jbeta primers. Data came from immunoSEQ multiplex PCR; TCRdb stores just in-frame clones and leaves some out. The sample has tens of thousands of clones, over 70% seen once; the top ten hold around 6%. The sample was PBMCs. The origin of the receptors is a male donor in good health and CMV-seropositive.

CDR3: CASSEQANYGYTF. The CDR3, as DNA: TGTGCCAGCAGTGAACAGGCCAACTATGGCTACACCTTC. The chain recombines TRBV2 with TRBJ1-2; D uncertain. The germline V gene encodes CDR1 SNHLY and CDR2 FYNNEI. Trimming left V 2 bases short and J 2 bases short, with 6 bases between. The CDR3 length is 13 residues.

This clone has just a few counts. This chain uses TRBV6-1 with TRBJ1-1, with TRBD1 matching over 9 bases. The CDR3 covers 12 residues. Germline V lookup: CDR1 MNHNS, CDR2 SASEGT. V was pared by 2 bases and J by 10 bases, with 2 bases of the junction left unmatched. This chain's CDR3 is CASSETGGVAFF. The CDR3, as DNA: TGTGCCAGCAGTGAAACAGGGGGCGTAGCTTTCTTT.

The chain recombines TRBV7-2 with TRBJ2-3; 9 nucleotides agree with TRBD2. Germline V gives CDR1 SGHTA, CDR2 FQGNSA. This CDR3 has 15 residues. Trimming removed 4 bases from V and 2 bases from J; junction bases left unmatched: 4. The CDR3 reads CASSYVAGVTDTQYF. Written as DNA, the CDR3 is TGTGCCAGCAGCTACGTAGCGGGAGTCACAGATACGCAGTATTTT.

The chain carries TRBV4-2 and TRBJ1-2; the match to TRBD1 covers 11 bases. This CDR3 region has 13 residues. After removal of 4 bases from V and 7 bases from J, the junction contained 2 bases not matched to a gene. The germline V gene has CDR1 LGHNA and CDR2 YNFKEQ. The CDR3 coding sequence is TGTGCCAGCAGCCTCGGGACAGGGGGTGGCTACACCTTC. Encoded protein: CASSLGTGGGYTF.

This clone was recorded a few times. The rearrangement joins TRBV14 to TRBJ2-5; unclear D gene. Trimming cost V 0 bases and J 4 bases, with 6 bases left between them. The CDR3 spans 13 residues. The germline V gene encodes CDR1 SGHDN and CDR2 FVKESK. CDR3 nucleotides: TGTGCCAGCAGCCAAGAATACGGAGAGACCCAGTACTTC. This sequence encodes CASSQEYGETQYF.

V usage is TRBV21-1 and J usage is TRBJ1-4; TRBD1 was called by the table and not checked on the DNA. TRBV21-1 is an annotated pseudogene. The CDR3 spans 16 residues. The CDR3 DNA reads TGTGCCAGCAGCCAAGGTGTTTCAACAACTAATGAAAAACTGTTTTTT. The encoded protein is CASSQGVSTTNEKLFF.

The chain's CDR3 is CASSFMTGVNTEAFF. In DNA form, the CDR3 reads TGTGCCAGCAGTTTCATGACAGGGGTGAACACTGAAGCTTTCTTT. This rearrangement joins TRBV5-4 to TRBJ1-1; 8 bases agree with TRBD1. The CDR3 sequence is 15 residues long. The trim removed 5 bases at V and 0 bases at J, leaving 6 bases unmatched. The germline CDR1 and CDR2 sequences are SGHNT and YYREEE (reference sequence). Using reference TRBV5-4 and TRBJ1-1 for the parts outside the CDR3, the full variable domain is ETGVTQSPTHLIKTRGQQVTLRCSSQSGHNTVSWYQQALGQGPQFIFQYYREEENGRGNFPPRFSGLQFPNYSSELNVNALELDDSALYLCASSFMTGVNTEAFFGQGTRLTVV.

This clone was seen only once. The genes are TRBV7-8 and TRBJ2-1, with D possibly TRBD2 on 5 matching bases. The V end was cut by 7 bases, the J end by 9 bases, with 19 bases between. Germline V gene data show CDR1 as SGHVS and CDR2 as FQNEAQ. The CDR3 is 14 residues long. CDR3 protein: CASIPGVEGGEQFF. The CDR3 nucleotides are TGTGCCAGCATCCCCGGGGTGGAAGGTGGTGAGCAGTTCTTC.

This chain links TRBV5-4 with TRBJ2-1; 7 nucleotides agree with TRBD2. Germline V gene lookup returns CDR1 SGHNT and CDR2 YYREEE (reference sequence). CDR3 length: 14 amino acids. V lost 0 bases to trimming and J lost 6 bases; unmatched junction nucleotides: 3. In nucleotides, the CDR3 is TGTGCCAGCAGCTTGGGCGGGAGTTTCAATGAGCAGTTCTTC. Translating gives CASSLGGSFNEQFF.

J is TRBJ1-4 and V is TRBV5-1, with 9 bases fitting TRBD1. Trimming cost V 2 bases and J 7 bases; bases outside gene matches: 3. The V gene's germline CDR1 is SGHRS and CDR2 YFSETQ. This CDR3 region has 14 residues. CDR3 DNA sequence: TGCGCCAGCAGCTTACAGGGGGCGCGTGAAAAACTGTTTTTT. Translation: CASSLQGAREKLFF. Combining the CDR3 with reference TRBV5-1 and TRBJ1-4 gives the whole variable domain KAGVTQTPRYLIKTRGQQVTLSCSPISGHRSVSWYQQTPGQGLQFLFEYFSETQRNKGNFPGRFSGRQFSNSRSEMNVSTLELGDSALYLCASSLQGAREKLFFGSGTQLSVL.

The rearrangement links TRBV27 to TRBJ2-3; possible D gene TRBD1, 6 bases. Germline assignment: CDR1 MNHEY and CDR2 SMNVEV (reference sequence). The length of the CDR3 is 12 residues. The V gene lost 6 bases and the J gene lost 4 bases, with 8 bases spanning the gap. The CDR3 DNA is TGTGCCAGCAGACAGGGTGCAGATACGCAGTATTTT. The encoded protein is CASRQGADTQYF.

The chain has TRBV5-4 and TRBJ2-7; TRBD1 might be the D (6 bases). V dropped 4 bases and J dropped 2 bases, with 13 bases sitting between them. The CDR3 has 14 residues. CDR1 SGHNT and CDR2 YYREEE come from the germline V gene (reference sequence). CDR3 in amino acids: CASSLGQGPYEQYF. The CDR3 nucleotides read TGTGCCAGCAGCCTGGGGCAGGGGCCCTACGAGCAGTACTTC. Using reference TRBV5-4 and TRBJ2-7 for the parts outside the CDR3, the full variable domain is ETGVTQSPTHLIKTRGQQVTLRCSSQSGHNTVSWYQQALGQGPQFIFQYYREEENGRGNFPPRFSGLQFPNYSSELNVNALELDDSALYLCASSLGQGPYEQYFGPGTRLTVT.

V is TRBV2 and J is TRBJ2-2, with D possibly TRBD2 on 5 matching bases. The CDR3 length is 13 residues. V was pared by 6 bases and J by 5 bases, with 10 bases between. Looked up from germline, CDR1 is SNHLY and CDR2 is FYNNEI. The CDR3 reads CASRRTATGELFF. In nucleotides, the CDR3 is TGTGCCAGCAGACGGACTGCTACCGGGGAGCTGTTTTTT.

The CDR3 sequence is CASSLGRGETQYF. As DNA, the CDR3 is TGTGCCAGCAGCCTCGGACGAGGGGAGACCCAGTACTTC. This chain joins TRBV5-4 and TRBJ2-5; TRBD2 is a possible D gene (5 bases). This CDR3 has 13 amino acids. Germline lookup yields CDR1 SGHNT and CDR2 YYREEE (reference sequence). Deletions cut 4 bases from V and 5 bases from J, with 12 bases between.

The chain combines TRBV12-5 with TRBJ1-6; D gene uncertain. In germline, CDR1 is LGHNT, CDR2 FRNRAP. There are 12 residues in the CDR3. Trimming stripped 1 base from V and 9 bases from J, with 4 bases between. The chain's CDR3 is CASGLGGSPLHF. The DNA for the CDR3 is TGTGCTAGTGGTTTGGGAGGTTCACCCCTCCACTTT.

The chain recombines TRBV6-5 with TRBJ1-5; D is ambiguous. With 5 bases removed from V and 6 bases from J, the gap between germline ends came to 14 bases. The CDR3 is 14 residues long. Per the germline V gene, CDR1 is MNHEY and CDR2 is SVGAGI. In DNA form, the CDR3 reads TGTGCCAGCAGTCCCGAGGGATTTGGTCAGCCCCAGCATTTT. Amino acid sequence: CASSPEGFGQPQHF.

The chain combines TRBV19 with TRBJ2-7, with D perhaps matching TRBD1 (6 bases). Germline V gene lookup returns CDR1 LNHDA and CDR2 SQIVND (reference sequence). The V end lost 3 bases, the J end lost 0 bases, and 12 bases lay between the germline ends. CDR3 length: 15 residues. The CDR3 DNA reads as TGTGCCAGTAGTATTGGGGACATCATCTCCTACGAGCAGTACTTC. It encodes CASSIGDIISYEQYF.

The rearrangement links TRBV7-8 to TRBJ1-2; D is unresolved. Germline V gives CDR1 SGHVS, CDR2 FQNEAQ. The CDR3 is made up of 14 amino acids. Trimming removed 3 bases at V and 1 base at J, with 9 bases between. This chain's CDR3 is CASSFWEVNYGYTF. The CDR3 region has the DNA TGTGCCAGCAGCTTTTGGGAGGTTAACTATGGCTACACCTTC.

CDR3 DNA sequence: TGTGCCAGCAGCTCCTCGACAGGCTGGGAGACCCAGTACTTC. Its protein product is CASSSSTGWETQYF. The chain recombines TRBV7-2 with TRBJ2-5; possible D gene TRBD1, 6 bases. The CDR3 runs to 14 residues. Trimming removed 4 bases at V and 5 bases at J, with 14 bases between. Germline CDR1 and CDR2: SGHTA and FQGNSA.

A note on this clone: This same CDR3 is encoded by further DNA sequences in the sample. The chain joins TRBV19 to TRBJ1-1; D remains unclear. CDR1 and CDR2 (germline): LNHDA, SQIVND (reference sequence). V was pared by 1 base and J by 2 bases, with 5 bases between. CDR3 length: 13 amino acids. The CDR3: CASSIGGNTEAFF. The CDR3 nucleotides read TGTGCCAGTAGTATAGGCGGTAACACTGAAGCTTTCTTT. Variable domain in full (rest from reference TRBV19 and TRBJ1-1): DGGITQSPKYLFRKEGQNVTLSCEQNLNHDAMYWYRQDPGQGLRLIYYSQIVNDFQKGDIAEGYSVSREKKESFPLTVTSAQKNPTAFYLCASSIGGNTEAFFGQGTRLTVV.

The DNA for the CDR3 is TGTGCCAGCAGCTTGGGACGTAGCGGAGTGGGCAATGAGCAGTTCTTC. Its protein product is CASSLGRSGVGNEQFF. The chain is built from TRBV13 and TRBJ2-1; a possible D gene is TRBD2 (6 bases). Trimming took 3 bases from V and 6 from J, leaving 18 bases between them. The germline CDR1 and CDR2 sequences are PRHDT and FYEKMQ (reference sequence). The CDR3 runs 16 residues.

This rearrangement joins TRBV5-1 to TRBJ1-2; 11 bases line up with TRBD1. Unmatched junction bases numbered 3, after V lost 2 bases and J lost 0 bases. Germline values: CDR1 SGHRS, CDR2 YFSETQ. This CDR3 contains 16 residues. This CDR3 reads CASSLGTGGANYGYTF. In DNA, the CDR3 is TGCGCCAGCAGCTTAGGGACAGGGGGAGCTAACTATGGCTACACCTTC.